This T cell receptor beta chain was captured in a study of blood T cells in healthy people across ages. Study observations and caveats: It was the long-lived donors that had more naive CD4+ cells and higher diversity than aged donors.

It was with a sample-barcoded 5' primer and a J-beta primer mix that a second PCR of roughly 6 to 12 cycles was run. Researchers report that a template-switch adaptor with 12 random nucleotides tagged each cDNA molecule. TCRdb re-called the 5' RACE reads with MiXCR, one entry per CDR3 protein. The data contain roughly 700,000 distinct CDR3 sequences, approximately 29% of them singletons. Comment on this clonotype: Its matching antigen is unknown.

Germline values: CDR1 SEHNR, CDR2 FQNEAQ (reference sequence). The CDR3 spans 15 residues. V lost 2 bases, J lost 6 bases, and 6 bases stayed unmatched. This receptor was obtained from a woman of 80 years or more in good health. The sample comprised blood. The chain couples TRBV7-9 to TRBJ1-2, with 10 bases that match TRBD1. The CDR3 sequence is CASSLSDRGTDGYTF. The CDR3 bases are TGTGCCAGCAGCTTATCGGACAGGGGGACCGATGGCTACACCTTC.